This T cell receptor beta chain was recorded in a study of blood T cell repertoires in COVID-19. Turning to the study itself: T cells, B-cell-depleted T cells, or PBMCs supplied cDNA or gDNA.

Concerning this clone itself: The sample contains more than one DNA sequence encoding this CDR3.

Per the study methods: Estimates of nucleated cell counts were drawn from the amplification of reference gene primers. Clones were read by immunoSEQ multiplex PCR, and TCRdb kept only the in-frame ones, dropping some. The V and J calls and clone size were taken over from that table, and D and trimming were inferred from the DNA. The table has about 52,000 clones, approximately 92% seen once. CDR1 and CDR2 (germline): PRHDT, FYEKMQ (reference sequence). J was trimmed by 7 bases and V by 4 bases; bases with no gene match: 6. The CDR3 spans 15 residues. Sequencing was done on a sample of peripheral blood. The V call is TRBV13, the J call TRBJ2-1; 11 nucleotides line up with TRBD2. The receptor was isolated from a man between 50 and 59 years old with active COVID-19. The CDR3 spells CASSYSGGAMNEQFF. CDR3 bases: TGTGCCAGCAGCTATAGCGGGGGGGCTATGAATGAGCAGTTCTTC.